This TCR beta chain was documented in a study of control samples from healthy donors and cancer patients. A remark on this clone: Germline and junction disagree at one end, which may indicate a read error.

The CDR3 is made up of 15 amino acids. Germline values: CDR1 SSHAT, CDR2 FNYEAQ (reference sequence). Sequencing used immunoSEQ multiplex PCR; TCRdb keeps in-frame clones, though not all of them. This sample yields 40,000 to 45,000 clones, of which 60% to 80% are seen a single time; 17% belongs to the top ten. The specimen was formalin-fixed, paraffin-embedded tissue. The TCR was taken from a male donor with melanoma. The rearrangement joins TRBV7-7 to TRBJ2-5; the match to TRBD1 covers 7 bases. The chain's CDR3 is CASSLLQGSGETQYF. The CDR3, as DNA: TGTGCTAGCAGCTTATTACAGGGGAGTGGAGAGACCCAGTACTTC.